This is a list of T cell receptor beta chains from one sample in a study of T cells in localized non-small cell lung cancer. The assay was immunoSEQ multiplex PCR, and TCRdb's table has in-frame clones only and misses some. The sample has approximately 35,000 clones, roughly nine tenths seen once. The starting material was peripheral blood, obtained before any cancer treatment. The source of these receptors is a man aged 40-75 years with stage I lung adenocarcinoma. CDR3s include the opening cysteine and the closing phenylalanine or tryptophan. The D gene is left open where the match is weak.

NA	TRBV20-1	TRBJ1-2	CSAWASGYTF
NA	TRBV29-1	TRBJ2-3	CSVAAGSITDTQYF
TRBD1	TRBV6-5	TRBJ2-3	CASRTTGGTDTQYF
TRBD2	TRBV11-2	TRBJ2-5	CASSFPSLAGLETQYF
TRBD1	TRBV5-1	TRBJ2-1	CASSPGQGSYNEQFF
NA	TRBV9	TRBJ2-7	CASSPSGGTAYEQYF
NA	TRBV10-2	TRBJ2-7	CATTVGAEQYF
NA	TRBV15	TRBJ2-1	CATSRQGMSNYNEQFF
NA	TRBV7-2	TRBJ1-3	CASSLEGGVGNTIYF
NA	TRBV7-6	TRBJ1-1	CASSLGAPNAEAFF
TRBD1	TRBV7-2	TRBJ2-1	CASSFFGTGVNEQFF
TRBD1	TRBV18	TRBJ1-5	CASSPGTGGYQPQHF
NA	TRBV13	TRBJ1-3	CASSLDPSTPGNTIYF
NA	TRBV30	TRBJ1-2	CAWGGRQRTNGYTF
TRBD2	TRBV19	TRBJ2-1	CASSHRLLRGGHEQFF
NA	TRBV4-1	TRBJ1-1	CASSQLNTEAFF
NA	TRBV9	TRBJ2-7	CASSADPSYEQYF
NA	TRBV6-1	TRBJ1-2	CASRELYRAGYTF
TRBD1	TRBV18	TRBJ2-6	CASSKGQGFSSGANVLTF
NA	TRBV19	TRBJ1-4	CASSIVRDEKLFF
NA	TRBV6-5	TRBJ2-2	CASSFASGVGELFF